These 17 T cell receptor beta chains came from one sample sequenced in a study of cytomegalovirus exposure and HLA in healthy donors. Primers: 60 Vbeta forward and 13 Jbeta reverse. Assay: immunoSEQ multiplex PCR; the TCRdb copy retains only in-frame clones and omits some. Here the sample spans more than 150,000 clones, roughly 85% being singletons. Sequenced sample: PBMCs. The receptors were sampled from a man in his late teens or twenties in good health and CMV-seropositive.

The chain couples TRBV5-1 to TRBJ1-6; D ambiguous. Germline CDR1 reads SGHRS; CDR2 reads YFSETQ. The CDR3 is 14 residues long. With 2 bases removed from V and 7 bases from J, the gap between germline ends came to 10 bases. CDR3 sequence (DNA): TGCGCCAGCAGCTTAGCGGGGTTCAATTCACCCCTCCACTTT. Protein product: CASSLAGFNSPLHF.

This clone is a singleton in its sample. The chain joins TRBV5-1 to TRBJ2-2; tentative D call: TRBD1 (5 bases). CDR1 is SGHRS and CDR2 is YFSETQ in the germline V gene. The V and J ends lost 0 bases and 4 bases respectively, with 10 bases between them. This CDR3 comprises 15 residues. CDR3 protein: CASSLVQGPTGELFF. CDR3 DNA: TGCGCCAGCAGCTTGGTCCAGGGCCCCACCGGGGAGCTGTTTTTT.

The V gene is TRBV27, the J gene TRBJ2-1; possibly TRBD1 for D (6 bases). Germline V gene lookup returns CDR1 MNHEY and CDR2 SMNVEV (reference sequence). CDR3 length: 16 amino acids. Trimming removed 5 bases at V and 2 bases at J, with 16 bases between. The CDR3, as DNA: TGTGCCAGCAGTCCCCGCTTGGGGGCCGCCTACAATGAGCAGTTCTTC. This encodes CASSPRLGAAYNEQFF.

This clone was counted a few times. The CDR3 bases are TGTGCCAGCAGGTCCGGGGGGGCAACTGAAGCTTTCTTT. Amino acids: CASRSGGATEAFF. The J gene is TRBJ1-1, the V gene TRBV6-4; a possible D gene is TRBD1 (6 bases). There are 13 residues in the CDR3. CDR1 and CDR2 (germline): MRHNA, SNTAGT. V was trimmed by 6 bases and J by 5 bases, leaving 13 bases between them.

The chain uses TRBV6-6 and TRBJ2-7; TRBD1 agrees at 7 bases. This CDR3 region has 15 residues. With 0 bases clipped from V and 3 bases from J, the junction kept 5 bases outside the gene matches. The germline CDR1 and CDR2 sequences are MNHNY and SVGAGI (reference sequence). The CDR3 spells CASSYSPGQNYEQYF. CDR3 nucleotide sequence: TGTGCCAGCAGTTACTCGCCGGGACAGAACTACGAGCAGTACTTC.

A note on this clone: At one of its ends the junction is not consistent with the germline gene, which may arise from a read error. The J gene is TRBJ1-6, the V gene TRBV5-6; possible D gene TRBD1, 5 bases. The CDR3 is 13 residues long. From germline, CDR1 is SGHDT and CDR2 YYEEEE. Here the CDR3 DNA reads TGTGCCAGCGGCTTGGGGCCCTATTCACCCCTCCACTTT. Protein: CASGLGPYSPLHF.

The genes are TRBV25-1 and TRBJ1-1; 10 bases align to TRBD1. V dropped 5 bases and J dropped 3; count of bases not matched to a gene: 9. Per the germline V gene, CDR1 is MGHDK and CDR2 is SYGVNS. The CDR3 is 16 residues long. CDR3 DNA sequence: TGTGCCAGCAGTTCACCCGACAGGGGGCTGGACACTGAAGCTTTCTTT. Its protein product is CASSSPDRGLDTEAFF.

The genes are TRBV7-2 and TRBJ2-1; D is undetermined. The CDR3 has 13 residues. From germline, CDR1 is SGHTA and CDR2 FQGNSA. The germline V and J ends were trimmed by 4 bases and 8 bases, with 12 bases remaining between them. CDR3: CASSSPLHYEQFF. In nucleotides, the CDR3 is TGTGCCAGCAGCTCTCCCCTTCACTATGAGCAGTTCTTC.

This chain connects TRBV7-2 to TRBJ1-1, with TRBD1 identical over 8 bases. The J segment lost 4 bases and the V segment lost 2 bases, leaving 3 bases of the junction unmatched. CDR1 is SGHTA and CDR2 is FQGNSA in the germline V gene. The CDR3 consists of 14 residues. Written as DNA, the CDR3 is TGTGCCAGCAGCTTAAACGGACAGGGCACTGAAGCTTTCTTT. It is translated as CASSLNGQGTEAFF.

The chain carries TRBV19 and TRBJ1-5; D unclear. CDR1 is LNHDA, CDR2 SQIVND, per germline (reference sequence). The CDR3 covers 15 residues. Trimming removed 3 bases at V and 7 bases at J, with 16 bases between. CDR3 nucleotide sequence: TGTGCCAGTAGTATTATCGAAACAGCCGGACAGCCCCAGCATTTT. It codes for CASSIIETAGQPQHF.

This sequence joins TRBV7-9 and TRBJ1-6; TRBD1 aligns across 7 bases. This CDR3 comprises 17 residues. J gave up 9 bases and V 4 bases, and 15 bases lay outside the gene matches. Germline V gene sequence: CDR1 SEHNR, CDR2 FQNEAQ (reference sequence). Here the CDR3 reads CASSSHDLQGMGSPLHF. The CDR3 DNA sequence: TGTGCCAGCAGCTCCCACGACCTACAGGGGATGGGTTCACCCCTCCACTTT.

The rearrangement uses TRBV30 and TRBJ1-5; D gene uncertain. CDR3 length: 14 residues. Trimming left V 1 base short and J 4 bases short, with 11 bases between. Germline V gene sequence: CDR1 GTSNPN, CDR2 SVGIG (reference sequence). The CDR3 spells CAWSARIPNQPQHF. The CDR3 DNA reads as TGTGCCTGGAGTGCCAGGATCCCTAATCAGCCCCAGCATTTT.

This clone occurred once. The rearrangement joins TRBV30 to TRBJ2-1, with 9 bases identical to TRBD1. The CDR3 has 15 amino acids. The V gene's germline CDR1 is GTSNPN and CDR2 SVGIG (reference sequence). The V and J ends lost 3 bases and 3 bases, in that order; junction bases with no gene match: 6. The CDR3 DNA sequence: TGTGCCTGGAGGAGGGACAGGGTAATCTACAATGAGCAGTTCTTC. Protein sequence: CAWRRDRVIYNEQFF.

This clone appeared a few times. The CDR3 DNA is TGTGCCAGCTCACCACTTACAGGGCAAAATGAAAAACTGTTTTTT. As protein: CASSPLTGQNEKLFF. The chain has TRBV18 and TRBJ1-4, with D possibly matching TRBD1 (6 bases). CDR1 and CDR2 (germline): KGHSH, LQKENI. V was clipped by 1 base and J by 5 bases, with 11 bases between them. The CDR3 totals 15 residues. Together with reference TRBV18 and TRBJ1-4, the CDR3 gives the full variable domain: NAGVMQNPRHLVRRRGQEARLRCSPMKGHSHVYWYRQLPEEGLKFMVYLQKENIIDESGMPKERFSAEFPKEGPSILRIQQVVRGDSAAYFCASSPLTGQNEKLFFGSGTQLSVL.

This clone was observed a few times. The chain has TRBV7-8 and TRBJ2-5, with D possibly TRBD1 on 5 matching bases. Trimming took off 7 bases at V and 1 base at J, with 19 bases between the two ends. The CDR3 has 16 residues. CDR1 is SGHVS and CDR2 is FQNEAQ in the germline V gene. DNA of the CDR3: TGTGCCAGCACCCTAGGGGATTTGGGGCTCCAAGAGACCCAGTACTTC. Translating it yields CASTLGDLGLQETQYF.

The J gene is TRBJ2-7, the V gene TRBV23-1; D is uncertain. TRBV23-1 is known as an ORF, though its function is uncertain. V was cut by 11 bases and J by 6 bases, with 11 bases left in between. There are 10 residues in the CDR3. Here the CDR3 reads CALPWFEQYF. Written as DNA, the CDR3 is TGCGCCCTACCTTGGTTCGAGCAGTACTTC.

The chain recombines TRBV7-6 with TRBJ2-5; unclear D gene. V was pared by 4 bases and J by 3 bases, with 6 bases between. Germline V gives CDR1 SGHVS, CDR2 FNYEAQ. The CDR3 consists of 12 residues. The CDR3 nucleotides are TGTGCCAGCAGCTCCGTAAAAGAGACCCAGTACTTC. Translated, it gives CASSSVKETQYF.